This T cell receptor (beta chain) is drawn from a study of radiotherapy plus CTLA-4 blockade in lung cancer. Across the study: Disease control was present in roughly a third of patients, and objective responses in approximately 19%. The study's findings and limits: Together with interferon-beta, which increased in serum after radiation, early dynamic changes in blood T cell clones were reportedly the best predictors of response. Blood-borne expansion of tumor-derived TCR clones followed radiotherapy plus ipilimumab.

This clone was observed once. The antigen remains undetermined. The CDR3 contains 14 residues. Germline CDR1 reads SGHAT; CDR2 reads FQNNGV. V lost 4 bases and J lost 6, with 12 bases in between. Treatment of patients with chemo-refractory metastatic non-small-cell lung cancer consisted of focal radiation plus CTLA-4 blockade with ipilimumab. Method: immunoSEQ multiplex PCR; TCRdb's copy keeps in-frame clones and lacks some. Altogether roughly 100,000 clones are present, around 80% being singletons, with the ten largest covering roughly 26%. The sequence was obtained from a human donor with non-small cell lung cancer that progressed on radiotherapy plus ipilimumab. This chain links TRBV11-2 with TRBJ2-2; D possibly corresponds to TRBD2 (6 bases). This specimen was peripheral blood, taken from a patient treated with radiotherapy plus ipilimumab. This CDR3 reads CASSSPRLAGELFF. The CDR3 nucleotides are TGTGCCAGCAGCTCCCCCAGACTAGCCGGGGAGCTGTTTTTT.